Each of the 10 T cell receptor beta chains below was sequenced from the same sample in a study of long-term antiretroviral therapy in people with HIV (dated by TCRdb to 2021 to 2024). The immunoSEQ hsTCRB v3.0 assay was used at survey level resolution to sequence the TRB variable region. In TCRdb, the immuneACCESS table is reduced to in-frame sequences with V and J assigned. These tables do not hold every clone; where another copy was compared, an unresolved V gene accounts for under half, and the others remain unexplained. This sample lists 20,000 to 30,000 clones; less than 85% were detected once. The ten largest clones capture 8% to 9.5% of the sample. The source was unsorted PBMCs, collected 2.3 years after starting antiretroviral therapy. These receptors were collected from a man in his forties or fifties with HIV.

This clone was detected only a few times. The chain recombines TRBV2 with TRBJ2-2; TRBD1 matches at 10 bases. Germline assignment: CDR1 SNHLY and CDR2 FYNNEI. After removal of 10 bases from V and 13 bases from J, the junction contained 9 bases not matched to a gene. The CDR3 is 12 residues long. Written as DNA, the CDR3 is TGTGCCATAGCGGGACAGGGGCCCGTGCTGTTTTTT. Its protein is CAIAGQGPVLFF.

The chain's CDR3 is CASSEGGTNEKLFF. CDR3 sequence (DNA): TGTGCCAGCAGTGAAGGGGGAACTAATGAAAAACTGTTTTTT. This rearrangement joins TRBV9 to TRBJ1-4; TRBD1 is a possible D gene (6 bases). V dropped 5 bases and J dropped 1 base, with 9 bases sitting between them. Germline V gene sequence: CDR1 SGDLS, CDR2 YYNGEE. The CDR3 runs to 14 residues.

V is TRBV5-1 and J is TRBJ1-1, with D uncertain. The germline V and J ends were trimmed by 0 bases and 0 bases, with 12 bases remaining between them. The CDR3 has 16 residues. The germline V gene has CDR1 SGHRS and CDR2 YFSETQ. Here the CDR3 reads CASSLEPIGLNTEAFF. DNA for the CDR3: TGCGCCAGCAGCTTGGAACCCATAGGTTTGAACACTGAAGCTTTCTTT.

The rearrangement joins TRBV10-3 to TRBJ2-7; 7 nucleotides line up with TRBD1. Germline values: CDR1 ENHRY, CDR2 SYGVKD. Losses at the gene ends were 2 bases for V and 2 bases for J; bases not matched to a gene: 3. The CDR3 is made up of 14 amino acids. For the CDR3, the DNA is TGTGCCATCAGTGAGCCCGGGACAGCCTACGAGCAGTACTTC. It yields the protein CAISEPGTAYEQYF.

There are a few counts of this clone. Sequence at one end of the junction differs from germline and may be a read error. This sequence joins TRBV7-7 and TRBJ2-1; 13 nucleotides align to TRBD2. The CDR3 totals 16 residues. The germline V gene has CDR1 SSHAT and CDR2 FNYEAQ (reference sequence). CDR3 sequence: CASSRTSGSPVNEQFF. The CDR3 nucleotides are TGTGCTAGCAGTAGGACTAGCGGGAGTCCAGTTAATGAGCAGTTCTTC.

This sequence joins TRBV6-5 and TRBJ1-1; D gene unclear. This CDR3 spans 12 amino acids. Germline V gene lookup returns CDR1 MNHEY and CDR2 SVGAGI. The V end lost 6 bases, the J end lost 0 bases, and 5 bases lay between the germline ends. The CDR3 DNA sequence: TGTGCCAGCAGGGGATTGAACACTGAAGCTTTCTTT. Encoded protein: CASRGLNTEAFF.

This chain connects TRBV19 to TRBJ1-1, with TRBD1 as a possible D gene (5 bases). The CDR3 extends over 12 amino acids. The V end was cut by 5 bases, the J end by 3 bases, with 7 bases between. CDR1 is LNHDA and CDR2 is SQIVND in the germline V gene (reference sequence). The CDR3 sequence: CASSQGYTEAFF. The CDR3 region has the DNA TGTGCCAGTAGTCAGGGATACACTGAAGCTTTCTTT.

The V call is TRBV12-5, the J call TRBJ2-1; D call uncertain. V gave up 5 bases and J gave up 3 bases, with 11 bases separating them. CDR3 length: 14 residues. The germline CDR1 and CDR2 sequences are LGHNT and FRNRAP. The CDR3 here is CASGPPYLYNEQFF. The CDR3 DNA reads TGTGCTAGTGGTCCGCCGTATCTCTACAATGAGCAGTTCTTC.

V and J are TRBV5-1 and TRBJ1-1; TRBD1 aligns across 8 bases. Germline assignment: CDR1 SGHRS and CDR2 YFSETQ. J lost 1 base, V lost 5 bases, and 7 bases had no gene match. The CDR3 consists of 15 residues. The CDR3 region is CASSVRTGPNTEAFF. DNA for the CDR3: TGCGCCAGCAGTGTGAGGACAGGGCCGAACACTGAAGCTTTCTTT. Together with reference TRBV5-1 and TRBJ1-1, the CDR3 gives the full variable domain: KAGVTQTPRYLIKTRGQQVTLSCSPISGHRSVSWYQQTPGQGLQFLFEYFSETQRNKGNFPGRFSGRQFSNSRSEMNVSTLELGDSALYLCASSVRTGPNTEAFFGQGTRLTVV.

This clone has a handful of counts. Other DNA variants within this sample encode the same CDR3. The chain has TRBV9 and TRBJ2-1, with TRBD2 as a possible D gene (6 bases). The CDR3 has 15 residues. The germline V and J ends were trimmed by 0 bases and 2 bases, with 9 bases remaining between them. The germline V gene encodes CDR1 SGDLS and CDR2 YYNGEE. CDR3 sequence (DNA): TGTGCCAGCAGCGTAGGGGGCGGGACCTACAATGAGCAGTTCTTC. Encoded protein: CASSVGGGTYNEQFF.